This T cell receptor (beta chain) originates from a study of Graves' ophthalmopathy and Graves' hyperthyroidism. This clonotype was counted at least ten times. RNA transcripts yielded amplified TCR beta CDR3 regions. First-round RT-PCR employed HTBI primers, with a second-round multiplex PCR after it. TCRdb redid the calling of the multiplex PCR reads with MiXCR, one entry per CDR3 protein. The table lists approximately 150,000 distinct CDR3 sequences, approximately 40% of them singletons. Trimming at V came to 6 bases and at J to 5 bases, leaving 7 bases not matched to a gene. This CDR3 has 15 amino acids.

This chain links TRBV12-3 or TRBV12-4 with TRBJ1-6, with TRBD1 identical over 7 bases. Sequenced input: peripheral blood. This receptor was identified in a man aged 25-40 years with Graves' ophthalmopathy. The CDR3 DNA follows: TGTGCCAGCAGCCCTAGGACAGGACATAATTCACCCCTCCACTTT. Translating it yields CASSPRTGHNSPLHF.